The 5 T cell receptor beta chains presented below share a single source sample, sequenced in a study of low-dose radiotherapy and immunotherapy resistance in tumors. TRAV and TRBV primers primed cDNA for both TCRalpha and TCRbeta. A constant-region primer paired with the V-primer adapter amplified TCRs over around 18 PCR cycles. One entry per CDR3 protein, called by TCRdb with MiXCR from the reads. The sample has 35,000 to 50,000 distinct CDR3 sequences, roughly 20% seen once. Time point of the sample: after trial treatment. Noted treatment: LDRT plus nivolumab, ipilimumab, low-dose cyclophosphamide and aspirin (RACIN trial). This specimen was PBMCs, taken after low-dose radiotherapy plus immunotherapy. The receptors were sampled from a female donor with ovarian cancer.

The table lists this clonotype with many counts. V gene TRBV19 combines with J gene TRBJ2-2; D ambiguous. This CDR3 contains 17 residues. V was shortened by 4 bases and J by 1 base, with 16 bases between the two germline ends. The V gene's germline CDR1 is LNHDA and CDR2 SQIVND (reference sequence). The CDR3 sequence: CASSRTTRRKNTGELFF. As DNA, the CDR3 is TGTGCCAGTAGTAGGACCACACGGCGAAAGAACACCGGGGAGCTGTTTTTT.

V and J are TRBV10-3 and TRBJ1-5, with unresolved D. The germline CDR1 and CDR2 sequences are ENHRY and SYGVKD. The V end was cut by 4 bases, the J end by 7 bases, with 8 bases between. The CDR3 spans 12 residues. CDR3 nucleotides: TGTGCCATCAGTGGACCGAAACAGCCCCAGCATTTT. Translated: CAISGPKQPQHF.

This clonotype was seen a single time. Because the CDR3's place on the DNA is in doubt, the DNA is left out and the CDR3 is given as listed by TCRdb. CDR3 amino acids: CASSPMSAGGEKLFFF. The chain links TRBV3-1 to TRBJ1-4; the table's D call of TRBD1 was not tested on the DNA. The CDR3 spans 16 amino acids, including both terminal residues. Germline V gives CDR1 LGHDT, CDR2 YNNKEL (reference sequence).

In this sample, this clonotype turned up many times. This rearrangement joins TRBV28 to TRBJ1-5, with TRBD1 matching over 8 bases. The germline CDR1 and CDR2 sequences are MDHEN and SYDVKM. Unmatched junction bases numbered 3, after V lost 6 bases and J lost 2 bases. The CDR3 runs 14 residues. The CDR3 coding sequence is TGTGCCAGCAGCCAGGGGGCCCGCAATCAGCCCCAGCATTTT. Translated, it gives CASSQGARNQPQHF.

Points on this clonotype: This likely came from a read error, as a far larger clone is one base away. The J gene is TRBJ2-1, the V gene TRBV4-1; D is unclear. Trimming removed 0 bases from V and 10 bases from J, with 19 bases in between. Germline V gives CDR1 MGHRA, CDR2 YSYEKL. This CDR3 comprises 16 residues. CDR3 in amino acids: CASSQDSDGVIYEQFF. The CDR3 DNA is TGCGCCAGCAGCCAAGACTCTGATGGGGTGATATACGAGCAGTTCTTC.